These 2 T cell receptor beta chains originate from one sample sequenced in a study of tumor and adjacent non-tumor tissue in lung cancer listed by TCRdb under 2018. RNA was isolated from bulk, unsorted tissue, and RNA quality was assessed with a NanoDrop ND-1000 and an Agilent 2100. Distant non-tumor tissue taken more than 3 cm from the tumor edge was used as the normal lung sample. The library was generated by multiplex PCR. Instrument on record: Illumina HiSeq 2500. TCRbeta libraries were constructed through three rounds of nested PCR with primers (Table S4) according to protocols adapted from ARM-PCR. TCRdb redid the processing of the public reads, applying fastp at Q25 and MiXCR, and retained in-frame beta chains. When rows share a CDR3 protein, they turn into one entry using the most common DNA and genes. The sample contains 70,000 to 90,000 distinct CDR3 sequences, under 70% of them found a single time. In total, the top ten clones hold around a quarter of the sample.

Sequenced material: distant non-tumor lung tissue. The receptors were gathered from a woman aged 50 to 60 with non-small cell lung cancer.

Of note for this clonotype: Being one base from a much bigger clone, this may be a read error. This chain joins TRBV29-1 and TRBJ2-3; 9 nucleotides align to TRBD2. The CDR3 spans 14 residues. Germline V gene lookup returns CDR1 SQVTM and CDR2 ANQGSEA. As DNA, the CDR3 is TGCAGCGTTATTAGCGGGAGCCGCACAGATACGCATTATTTT. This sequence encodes CSVISGSRTDTHYF.

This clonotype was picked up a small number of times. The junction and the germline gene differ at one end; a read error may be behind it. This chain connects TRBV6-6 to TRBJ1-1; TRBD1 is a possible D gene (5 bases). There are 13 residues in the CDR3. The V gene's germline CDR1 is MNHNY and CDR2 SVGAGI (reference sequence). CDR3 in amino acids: CVSRRGLNTEASF. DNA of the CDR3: TGTGTCAGCAGGAGGGGATTGAACACTGAAGCTTCCTTT.